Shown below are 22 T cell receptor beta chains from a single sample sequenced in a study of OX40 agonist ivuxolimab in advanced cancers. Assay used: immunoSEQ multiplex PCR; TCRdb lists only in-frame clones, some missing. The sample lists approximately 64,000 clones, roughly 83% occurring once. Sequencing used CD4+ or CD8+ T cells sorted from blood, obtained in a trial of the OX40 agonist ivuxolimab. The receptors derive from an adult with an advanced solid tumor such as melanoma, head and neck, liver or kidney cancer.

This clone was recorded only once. CDR3 sequence (DNA): TGTGCCAGCAGCTTAGGGGTGGCGGGGGGGAGCACAGATACGCAGTATTTT. Protein sequence: CASSLGVAGGSTDTQYF. The chain links TRBV11-2 to TRBJ2-3; the match to TRBD2 covers 9 bases. CDR1 is SGHAT and CDR2 is FQNNGV in the germline V gene. The CDR3 contains 17 residues. Unmatched junction bases numbered 5, after V lost 1 base and J lost 0 bases.

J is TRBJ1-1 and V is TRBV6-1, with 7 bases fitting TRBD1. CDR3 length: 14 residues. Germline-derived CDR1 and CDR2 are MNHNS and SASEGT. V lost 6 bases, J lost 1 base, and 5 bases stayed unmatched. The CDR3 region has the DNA TGTGCCAGCAGCAATCCAGGGGGGAACACTGAAGCTTTCTTT. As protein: CASSNPGGNTEAFF.

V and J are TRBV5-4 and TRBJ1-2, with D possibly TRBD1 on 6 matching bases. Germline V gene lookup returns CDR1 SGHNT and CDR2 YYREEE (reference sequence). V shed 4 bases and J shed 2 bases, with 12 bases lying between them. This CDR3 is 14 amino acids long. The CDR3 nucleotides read TGTGCCAGCAGCCAAGGGGGGCAAAACTATGGCTACACCTTC. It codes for CASSQGGQNYGYTF.

The CDR3 sequence: CASSLVPQPIRYEQYF. The CDR3 nucleotides read TGTGCCAGCAGCTTAGTCCCCCAGCCAATACGGTACGAGCAGTACTTC. This sequence joins TRBV11-2 and TRBJ2-7, with no clear D. V lost 1 base to trimming and J lost 4 bases, with 17 bases between them. This CDR3 region has 16 residues. Per the germline V gene, CDR1 is SGHAT and CDR2 is FQNNGV.

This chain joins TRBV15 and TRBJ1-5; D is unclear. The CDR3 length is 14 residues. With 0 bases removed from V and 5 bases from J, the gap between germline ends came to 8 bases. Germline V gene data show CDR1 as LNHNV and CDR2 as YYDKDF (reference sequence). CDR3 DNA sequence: TGTGCCACCAGCAGAGATCGTACCTATCAGCCCCAGCATTTT. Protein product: CATSRDRTYQPQHF.

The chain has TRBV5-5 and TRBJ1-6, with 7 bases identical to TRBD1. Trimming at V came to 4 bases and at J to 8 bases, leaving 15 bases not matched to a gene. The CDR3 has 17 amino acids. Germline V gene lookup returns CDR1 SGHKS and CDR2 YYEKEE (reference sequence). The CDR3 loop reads CASSPPPGAQGDSPLHF. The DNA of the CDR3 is TGTGCCAGCAGCCCACCTCCTGGGGCCCAGGGGGATTCACCCCTCCACTTT.

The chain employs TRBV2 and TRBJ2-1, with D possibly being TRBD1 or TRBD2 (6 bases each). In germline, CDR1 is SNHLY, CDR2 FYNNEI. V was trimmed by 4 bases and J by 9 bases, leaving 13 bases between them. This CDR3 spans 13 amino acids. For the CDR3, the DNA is TGTGCCAGCAGTGGTCAATCGGGGGCTGAGCAGTTCTTC. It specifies CASSGQSGAEQFF.

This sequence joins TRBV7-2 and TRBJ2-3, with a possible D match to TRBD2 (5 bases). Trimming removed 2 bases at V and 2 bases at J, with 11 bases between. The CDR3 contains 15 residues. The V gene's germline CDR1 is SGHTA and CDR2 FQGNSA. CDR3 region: CASSLRGPFTDTQYF. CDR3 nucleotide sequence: TGTGCCAGCAGCTTACGCGGGCCTTTCACAGATACGCAGTATTTT.

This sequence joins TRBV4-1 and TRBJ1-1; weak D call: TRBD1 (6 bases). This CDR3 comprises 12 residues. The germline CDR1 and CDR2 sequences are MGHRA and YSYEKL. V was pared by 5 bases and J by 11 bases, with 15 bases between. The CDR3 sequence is CASSKGGLVAFF. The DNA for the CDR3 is TGCGCCAGCAGCAAAGGGGGGTTAGTTGCTTTCTTT.

The CDR3: CASRRTSGDYEQYF. The CDR3 nucleotides are TGTGCCAGCAGGAGGACTAGCGGGGACTACGAGCAGTACTTC. This chain joins TRBV6-5 and TRBJ2-7, with 12 bases that match TRBD2. Germline V CDR1 and CDR2: MNHEY, SVGAGI. Unmatched junction bases numbered 3, after V lost 6 bases and J lost 3 bases. The CDR3 sequence is 14 residues long.

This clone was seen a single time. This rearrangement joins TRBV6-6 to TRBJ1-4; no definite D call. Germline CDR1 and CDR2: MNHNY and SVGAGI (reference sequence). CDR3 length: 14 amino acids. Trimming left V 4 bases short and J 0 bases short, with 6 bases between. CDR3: CASSSNPTNEKLFF. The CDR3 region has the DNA TGTGCCAGCAGTTCCAACCCAACTAATGAAAAACTGTTTTTT.

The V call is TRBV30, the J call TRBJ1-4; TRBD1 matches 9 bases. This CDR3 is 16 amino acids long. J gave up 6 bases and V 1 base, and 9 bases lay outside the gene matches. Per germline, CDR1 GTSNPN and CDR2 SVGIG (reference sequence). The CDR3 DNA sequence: TGTGCCTGGAGTGGAAGGACAGGGGTAGATTATGAAAAACTGTTTTTT. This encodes CAWSGRTGVDYEKLFF.

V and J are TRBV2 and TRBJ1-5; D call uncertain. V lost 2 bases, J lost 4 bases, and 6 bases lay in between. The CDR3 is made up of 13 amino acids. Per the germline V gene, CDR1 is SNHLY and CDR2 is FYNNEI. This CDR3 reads CASSENSNQPQHF. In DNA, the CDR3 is TGTGCCAGCAGTGAAAATAGTAATCAGCCCCAGCATTTT. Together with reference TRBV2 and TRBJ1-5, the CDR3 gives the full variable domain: EPEVTQTPSHQVTQMGQEVILRCVPISNHLYFYWYRQILGQKVEFLVSFYNNEISEKSEIFDDQFSVERPDGSNFTLKIRSTKLEDSAMYFCASSENSNQPQHFGDGTRLSIL.

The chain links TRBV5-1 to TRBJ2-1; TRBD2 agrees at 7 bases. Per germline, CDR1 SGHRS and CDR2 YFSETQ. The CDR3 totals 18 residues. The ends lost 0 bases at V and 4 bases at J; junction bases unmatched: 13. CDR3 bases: TGCGCCAGCAGCTTGGGTCAGGCGAGCGGGGTAGGGTACAATGAGCAGTTCTTC. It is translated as CASSLGQASGVGYNEQFF.

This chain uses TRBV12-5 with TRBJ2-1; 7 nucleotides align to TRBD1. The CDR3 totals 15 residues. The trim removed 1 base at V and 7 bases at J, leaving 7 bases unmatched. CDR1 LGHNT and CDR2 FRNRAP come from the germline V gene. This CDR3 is CASGLDQQGWNEQFF. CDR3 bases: TGTGCTAGTGGTTTGGACCAACAGGGGTGGAATGAGCAGTTCTTC.

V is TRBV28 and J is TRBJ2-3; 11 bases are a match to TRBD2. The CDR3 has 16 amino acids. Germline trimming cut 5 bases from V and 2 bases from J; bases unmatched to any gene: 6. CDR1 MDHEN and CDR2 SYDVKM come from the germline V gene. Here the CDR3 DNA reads TGTGCCAGCAGTACCTTAGCGGGGGGGAACACAGATACGCAGTATTTT. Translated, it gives CASSTLAGGNTDTQYF.

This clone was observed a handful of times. The CDR3, as DNA: TGTGCCAGCAGTTACTCAGCGGGATCCTACAATGAGCAGTTCTTC. It encodes CASSYSAGSYNEQFF. V gene TRBV6-6 combines with J gene TRBJ2-1, with 7 bases aligning to TRBD2. The V gene end was trimmed by 0 bases and the J gene end by 1 base; junction bases not matched to a gene: 0. The CDR3 extends over 15 amino acids. The germline V gene has CDR1 MNHNY and CDR2 SVGAGI (reference sequence).

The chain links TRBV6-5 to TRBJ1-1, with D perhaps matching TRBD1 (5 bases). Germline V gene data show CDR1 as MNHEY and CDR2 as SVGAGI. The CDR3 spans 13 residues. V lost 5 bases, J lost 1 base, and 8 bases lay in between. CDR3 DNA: TGTGCCAGCAGTATGGGGGGGAACACTGAAGCTTTCTTT. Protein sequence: CASSMGGNTEAFF.

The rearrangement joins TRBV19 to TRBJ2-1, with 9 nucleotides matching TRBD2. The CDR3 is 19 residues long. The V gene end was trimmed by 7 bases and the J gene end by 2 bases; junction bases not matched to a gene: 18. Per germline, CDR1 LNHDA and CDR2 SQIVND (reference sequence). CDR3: CASTYMSLGGGRAYNEQFF. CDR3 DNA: TGTGCCAGTACCTATATGAGCCTAGGTGGCGGGAGGGCCTACAATGAGCAGTTCTTC. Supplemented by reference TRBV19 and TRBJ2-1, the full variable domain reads DGGITQSPKYLFRKEGQNVTLSCEQNLNHDAMYWYRQDPGQGLRLIYYSQIVNDFQKGDIAEGYSVSREKKESFPLTVTSAQKNPTAFYLCASTYMSLGGGRAYNEQFFGPGTRLTVL.

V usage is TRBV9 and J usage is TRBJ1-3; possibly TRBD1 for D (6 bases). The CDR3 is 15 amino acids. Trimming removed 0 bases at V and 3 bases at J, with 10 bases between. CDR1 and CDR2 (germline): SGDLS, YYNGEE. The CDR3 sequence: CASSVGAGVGNTIYF. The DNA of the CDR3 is TGTGCCAGCAGCGTAGGGGCAGGGGTTGGAAACACCATATATTTT.

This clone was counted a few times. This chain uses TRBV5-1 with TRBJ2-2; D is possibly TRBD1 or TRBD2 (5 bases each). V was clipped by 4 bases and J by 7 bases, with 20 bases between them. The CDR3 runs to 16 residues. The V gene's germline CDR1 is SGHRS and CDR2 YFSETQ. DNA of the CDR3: TGCGCCAGCAGCCCGGCCATAGGGGCGGGTTTCGGGGAGCTGTTTTTT. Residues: CASSPAIGAGFGELFF.

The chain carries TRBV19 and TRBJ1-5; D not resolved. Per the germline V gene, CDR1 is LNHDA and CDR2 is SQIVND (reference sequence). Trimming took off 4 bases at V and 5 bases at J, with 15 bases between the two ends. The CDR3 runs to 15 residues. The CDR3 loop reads CASSTLLAAYQPQHF. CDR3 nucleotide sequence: TGTGCCAGTAGTACACTATTAGCAGCTTATCAGCCCCAGCATTTT. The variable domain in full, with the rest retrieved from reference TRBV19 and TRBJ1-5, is DGGITQSPKYLFRKEGQNVTLSCEQNLNHDAMYWYRQDPGQGLRLIYYSQIVNDFQKGDIAEGYSVSREKKESFPLTVTSAQKNPTAFYLCASSTLLAAYQPQHFGDGTRLSIL.